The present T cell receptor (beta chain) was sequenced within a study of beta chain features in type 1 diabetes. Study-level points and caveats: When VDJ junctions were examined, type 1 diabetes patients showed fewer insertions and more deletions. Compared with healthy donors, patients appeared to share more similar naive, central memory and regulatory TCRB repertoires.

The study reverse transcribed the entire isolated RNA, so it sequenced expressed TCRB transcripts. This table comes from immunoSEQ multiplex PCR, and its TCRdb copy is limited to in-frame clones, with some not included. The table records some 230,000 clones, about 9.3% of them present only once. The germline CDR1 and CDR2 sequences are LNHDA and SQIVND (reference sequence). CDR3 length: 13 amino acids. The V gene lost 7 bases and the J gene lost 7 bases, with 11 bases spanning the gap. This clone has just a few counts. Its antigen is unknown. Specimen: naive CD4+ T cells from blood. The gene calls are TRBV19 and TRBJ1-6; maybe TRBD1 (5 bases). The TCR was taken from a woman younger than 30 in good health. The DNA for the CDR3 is TGTGCCAGTATGCCAGGGATCAATTCACCCCTCCACTTT. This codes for CASMPGINSPLHF.